The present T cell receptor beta chain was sequenced within a study of control samples from healthy donors and cancer patients. This CDR3 is 16 amino acids long. The trim removed 0 bases at V and 6 bases at J, leaving 4 bases unmatched. Looked up from germline, CDR1 is KGHSH and CDR2 is LQKENI. Generated by immunoSEQ multiplex PCR, the TCRdb table keeps only in-frame clones and is missing some. This table has around 68,000 clones, approximately 88% appearing once. Material for sequencing was PBMCs. V and J are TRBV18 and TRBJ1-4, with TRBD1 matching over 10 bases. The receptor comes from a woman between 45 and 65 years old with lung cancer. The CDR3 bases are TGTGCCAGCTCACCACCGTCGACAGGGGGCTATGAAAAACTGTTTTTT. It is translated as CASSPPSTGGYEKLFF. Complete variable domain (other parts from reference TRBV18 and TRBJ1-4): NAGVMQNPRHLVRRRGQEARLRCSPMKGHSHVYWYRQLPEEGLKFMVYLQKENIIDESGMPKERFSAEFPKEGPSILRIQQVVRGDSAAYFCASSPPSTGGYEKLFFGSGTQLSVL.